This T cell receptor (beta chain) was captured by sequencing in a study of breast tumors, draining lymph nodes, adjacent tissues. Points from the study as a whole: Tumor repertoires ranked between lymph nodes and nontumor tissue in diversity, with V and J gene preferences. Tumor and nontumor repertoires were significantly more similar in luminal-like than in basal-like breast cancer.

Via MiXCR, TCRdb re-called the multiplex PCR reads, giving one row per CDR3 protein. The sample holds around 170,000 distinct CDR3 sequences, 30% to 35% seen once. The CDR3 has 17 amino acids. V lost 4 bases, J lost 3 bases, and 11 bases stayed unmatched. Per germline, CDR1 LGHNA and CDR2 YNFKEQ. This clonotype was seen ten or more times. Its specificity is unknown. The lymph nodes were axillary draining lymph nodes from breast cancer patients. J is TRBJ2-3 and V is TRBV4-2; 9 nucleotides match TRBD2. The sequencing input was axillary lymph node tissue. The receptor was derived from a female donor with breast cancer. Some clones in this sample may be carry-over from other donors' samples. The CDR3 DNA reads as TGTGCCAGCAGCCCACCTCGTAGCGGGAGAGGGACAGATACGCAGTATTTT. It specifies CASSPPRSGRGTDTQYF.